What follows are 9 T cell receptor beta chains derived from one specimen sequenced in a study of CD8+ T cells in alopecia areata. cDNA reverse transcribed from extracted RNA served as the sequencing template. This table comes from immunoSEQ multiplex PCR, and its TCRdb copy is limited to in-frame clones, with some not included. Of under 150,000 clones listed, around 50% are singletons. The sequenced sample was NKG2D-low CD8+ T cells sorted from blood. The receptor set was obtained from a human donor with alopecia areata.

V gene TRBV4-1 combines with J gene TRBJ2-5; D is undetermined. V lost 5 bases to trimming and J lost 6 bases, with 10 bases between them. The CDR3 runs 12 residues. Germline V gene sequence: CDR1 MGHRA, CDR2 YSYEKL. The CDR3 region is CASSRDGQTQYF. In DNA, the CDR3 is TGCGCCAGCAGCAGAGACGGCCAGACCCAGTACTTC.

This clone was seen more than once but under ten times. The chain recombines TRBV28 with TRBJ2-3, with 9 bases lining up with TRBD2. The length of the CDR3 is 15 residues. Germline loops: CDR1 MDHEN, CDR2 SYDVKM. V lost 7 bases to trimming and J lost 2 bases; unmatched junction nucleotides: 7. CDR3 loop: CASIRSGSFTDTQYF. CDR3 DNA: TGTGCCAGCATCCGTAGCGGGAGCTTCACAGATACGCAGTATTTT.

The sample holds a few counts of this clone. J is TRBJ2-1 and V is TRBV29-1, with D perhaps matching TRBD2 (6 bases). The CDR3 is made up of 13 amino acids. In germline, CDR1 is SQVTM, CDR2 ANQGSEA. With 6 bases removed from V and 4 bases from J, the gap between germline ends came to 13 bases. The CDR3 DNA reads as TGCAGCGTCGATAGCGGAGATTACAATGAGCAGTTCTTC. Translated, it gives CSVDSGDYNEQFF.

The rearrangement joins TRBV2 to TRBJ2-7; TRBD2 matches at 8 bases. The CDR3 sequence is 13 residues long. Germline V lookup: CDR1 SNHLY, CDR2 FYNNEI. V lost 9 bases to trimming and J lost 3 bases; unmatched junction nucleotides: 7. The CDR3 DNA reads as TGTGCCAGTGAAGCGGGGGCTGACTACGAGCAGTACTTC. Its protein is CASEAGADYEQYF.

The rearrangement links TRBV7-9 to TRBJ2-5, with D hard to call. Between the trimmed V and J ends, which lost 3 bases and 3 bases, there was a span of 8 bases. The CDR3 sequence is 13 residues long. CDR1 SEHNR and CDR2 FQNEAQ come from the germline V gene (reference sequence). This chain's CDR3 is CASSFLPEETQYF. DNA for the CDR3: TGTGCCAGCAGCTTCTTGCCAGAAGAGACCCAGTACTTC.

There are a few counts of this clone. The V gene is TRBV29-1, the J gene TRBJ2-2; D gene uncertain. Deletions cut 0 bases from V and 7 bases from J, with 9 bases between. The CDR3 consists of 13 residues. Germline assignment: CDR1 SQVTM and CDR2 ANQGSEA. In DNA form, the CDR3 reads TGCAGCGTTGAAGATCGTTTGAGCGGGGAGCTGTTTTTT. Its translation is CSVEDRLSGELFF.

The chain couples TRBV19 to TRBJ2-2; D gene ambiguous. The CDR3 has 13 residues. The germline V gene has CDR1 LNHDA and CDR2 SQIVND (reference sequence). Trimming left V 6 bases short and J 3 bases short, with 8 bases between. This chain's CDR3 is CASRDPYTGELFF. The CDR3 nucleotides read TGTGCCAGTAGAGACCCTTACACCGGGGAGCTGTTTTTT.

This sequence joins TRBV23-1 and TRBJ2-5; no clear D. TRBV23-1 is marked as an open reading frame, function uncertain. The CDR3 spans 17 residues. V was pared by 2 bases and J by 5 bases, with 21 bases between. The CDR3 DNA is TGCGCCAGCAGTCAAAGCTCGGGCCTTACGAACGGGGAGACCCAGTACTTC. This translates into CASSQSSGLTNGETQYF.

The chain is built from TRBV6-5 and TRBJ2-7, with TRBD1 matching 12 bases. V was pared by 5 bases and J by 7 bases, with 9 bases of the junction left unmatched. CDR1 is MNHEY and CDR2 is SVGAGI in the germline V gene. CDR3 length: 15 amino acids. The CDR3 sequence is CASSTPGQGAFEQYF. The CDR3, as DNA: TGTGCCAGCAGTACCCCGGGACAGGGGGCGTTTGAGCAGTACTTC.